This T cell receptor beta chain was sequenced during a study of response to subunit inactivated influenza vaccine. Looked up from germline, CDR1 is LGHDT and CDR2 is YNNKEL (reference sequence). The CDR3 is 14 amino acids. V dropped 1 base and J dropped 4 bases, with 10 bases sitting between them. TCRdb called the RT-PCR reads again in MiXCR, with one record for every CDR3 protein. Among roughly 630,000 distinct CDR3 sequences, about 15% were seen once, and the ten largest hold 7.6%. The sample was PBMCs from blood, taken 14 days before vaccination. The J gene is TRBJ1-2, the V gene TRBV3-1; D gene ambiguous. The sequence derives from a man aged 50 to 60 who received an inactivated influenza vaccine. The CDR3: CASSQVEVSYGYTF. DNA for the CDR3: TGTGCCAGCAGCCAAGTGGAGGTGTCCTATGGCTACACCTTC. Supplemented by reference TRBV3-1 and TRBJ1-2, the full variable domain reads DTAVSQTPKYLVTQMGNDKSIKCEQNLGHDTMYWYKQDSKKFLKIMFSYNNKELIINETVPNRFSPKSPDKAHLNLHINSLELGDSAVYFCASSQVEVSYGYTFGSGTRLTVV.